These 7 T cell receptor beta chains share one sample of origin, sequenced in a study of shared clonotypes between healthy human individuals. TCRdb keeps only in-frame clones here, not all; method: immunoSEQ multiplex PCR. This table holds about 2.2 million clones, 93% found once. It was CD45RO-negative cells, positively selected for CCR7, that made up naive CD8 cells, with terminally differentiated effector memory CD45RA+ cells excluded. The sequencing sample was made of naive CD8+ T cells from PBMCs. Receptors were obtained from a man between 18 and 35 years old in good health. Some clones in this sample may be carry-over from other donors' samples.

The chain joins TRBV9 to TRBJ2-2; no reliable D call. The CDR3 consists of 15 residues. The V end was cut by 1 base, the J end by 0 bases, with 7 bases between. The germline gives CDR1 SGDLS, CDR2 YYNGEE. The CDR3 DNA reads TGTGCCAGCAGCGTATCATCCCCGAACACCGGGGAGCTGTTTTTT. Translating gives CASSVSSPNTGELFF.

This chain uses TRBV5-1 with TRBJ1-2, with 7 bases fitting TRBD1. Losses at the gene ends were 3 bases for V and 2 bases for J; bases not matched to a gene: 10. The germline V gene has CDR1 SGHRS and CDR2 YFSETQ. The CDR3 is 16 residues long. The CDR3 DNA reads as TGCGCCAGCAGCTCCACGATATTGACAGGGAACTATGGCTACACCTTC. Translation gives CASSSTILTGNYGYTF.

As regards this clone: The same CDR3 is also encoded by other DNA sequences in this sample. CDR3 in DNA: TGTGCCAGCAGGGGGACAGGAGCCTACGAGCAGTACTTC. Translating it yields CASRGTGAYEQYF. This chain joins TRBV14 and TRBJ2-7; 8 positions match TRBD1. V shed 6 bases and J 2 bases; nucleotides not matched to a gene: 3. The CDR3 runs 13 residues. In germline, CDR1 is SGHDN, CDR2 FVKESK.

V is TRBV14 and J is TRBJ1-2, with TRBD1 as a possible D gene (5 bases). CDR3 length: 15 amino acids. CDR1 is SGHDN, CDR2 FVKESK, per germline. Trimming left V 2 bases short and J 6 bases short, with 16 bases between. CDR3 residues: CASSQTGTKVNGYTF. The CDR3 DNA follows: TGTGCCAGCAGCCAAACCGGGACGAAAGTAAATGGCTACACCTTC.

Note on this clone: The sample carries other DNA sequences with the same CDR3. This chain links TRBV27 with TRBJ2-7; tentative D call: TRBD2 (6 bases). V was clipped by 3 bases and J by 3 bases, with 12 bases between them. The CDR3 totals 14 residues. Germline CDR1 is MNHEY and CDR2 is SMNVEV (reference sequence). CDR3 sequence reads: CASSLSGASYEQYF. The CDR3 nucleotides read TGTGCCAGCAGTTTGTCGGGAGCTAGCTACGAGCAGTACTTC.

This sequence joins TRBV5-8 and TRBJ1-1; D uncertain. The CDR3 is made up of 14 amino acids. V was shortened by 1 base and J by 6 bases, with 13 bases between the two germline ends. Germline CDR1 reads SGHTS; CDR2 reads YDEGEE. Written as DNA, the CDR3 is TGTGCCAGCAGCTTGACGGGGATAACAGCTGAAGCTTTCTTT. It specifies CASSLTGITAEAFF. The entire variable domain, with the rest obtained from reference TRBV5-8 and TRBJ1-1, is as follows: EAGVTQSPTHLIKTRGQQATLRCSPISGHTSVYWYQQALGLGLQFLLWYDEGEERNRGNFPPRFSGRQFPNYSSELNVNALELEDSALYLCASSLTGITAEAFFGQGTRLTVV.

V gene TRBV27 combines with J gene TRBJ1-1; 7 nucleotides line up with TRBD1. The CDR3 sequence is 16 residues long. From germline, CDR1 is MNHEY and CDR2 SMNVEV (reference sequence). V lost 2 bases and J lost 1; bases outside the gene matches: 7. CDR3 protein: CASSLPRTGENTEAFF. The CDR3 DNA sequence: TGTGCCAGCAGTTTACCCCGGACAGGAGAGAACACTGAAGCTTTCTTT.